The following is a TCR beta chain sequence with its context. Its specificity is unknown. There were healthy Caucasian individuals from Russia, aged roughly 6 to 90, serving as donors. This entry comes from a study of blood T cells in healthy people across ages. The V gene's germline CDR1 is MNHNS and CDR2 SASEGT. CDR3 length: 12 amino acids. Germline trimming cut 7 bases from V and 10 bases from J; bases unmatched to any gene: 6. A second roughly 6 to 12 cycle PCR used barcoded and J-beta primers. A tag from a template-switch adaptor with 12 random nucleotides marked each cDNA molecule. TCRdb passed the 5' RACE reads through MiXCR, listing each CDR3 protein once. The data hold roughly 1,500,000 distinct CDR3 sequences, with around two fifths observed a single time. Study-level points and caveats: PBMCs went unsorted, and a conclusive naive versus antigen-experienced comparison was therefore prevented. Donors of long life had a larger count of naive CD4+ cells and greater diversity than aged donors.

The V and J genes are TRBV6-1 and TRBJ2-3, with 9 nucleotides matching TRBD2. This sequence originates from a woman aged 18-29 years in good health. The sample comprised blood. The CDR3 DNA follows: TGTGCCAGCACTAGCGGGATAGAAGCGCAGTATTTT. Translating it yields CASTSGIEAQYF.